A single sample is the source of the 23 T cell receptor beta chains below, sequenced in a study of blood T cell repertoires in COVID-19. The method was immunoSEQ multiplex PCR; TCRdb's version includes in-frame clones alone and lacks a portion of them. The sample includes 220,000 or so clones, 90% of them seen just once. Sample: PBMCs or T cells enriched from blood (not recorded which). Receptor source: a man aged 25-40 years who had been exposed to COVID-19.

This clone was seen a handful of times. The chain employs TRBV18 and TRBJ2-2; the match to TRBD1 covers 9 bases. The CDR3 sequence is 15 residues long. Looked up from germline, CDR1 is KGHSH and CDR2 is LQKENI. With V trimmed by 6 bases and J by 2 bases, 4 bases remained unmatched. The CDR3 region has the DNA TGTGCCAGCTCTCGGGACAGGGTCAACACCGGGGAGCTGTTTTTT. Translated, it gives CASSRDRVNTGELFF. The full variable domain, in which reference TRBV18 and TRBJ2-2 provide the parts outside the CDR3, is NAGVMQNPRHLVRRRGQEARLRCSPMKGHSHVYWYRQLPEEGLKFMVYLQKENIIDESGMPKERFSAEFPKEGPSILRIQQVVRGDSAAYFCASSRDRVNTGELFFGEGSRLTVL.

This clone was seen many times. V gene TRBV5-1 combines with J gene TRBJ1-4; TRBD1 might be the D (6 bases). Trimming shortened V by 1 base and J by 5 bases, and 15 bases separated the two germline ends. The CDR3 totals 16 residues. Per the germline V gene, CDR1 is SGHRS and CDR2 is YFSETQ. The CDR3 region has the DNA TGCGCCAGCAGCTTGAGACAGGTTGGCTCGAATGAAAAACTGTTTTTT. Protein product: CASSLRQVGSNEKLFF.

J is TRBJ1-1 and V is TRBV28; maybe TRBD1 (5 bases). Germline assignment: CDR1 MDHEN and CDR2 SYDVKM. Trimming cost V 3 bases and J 4 bases, with 12 bases left between them. The CDR3 spans 14 residues. The CDR3 reads CASSFGAGVTEAFF. CDR3 coding DNA: TGTGCCAGCAGTTTTGGGGCTGGGGTCACTGAAGCTTTCTTT.

V is TRBV7-9 and J is TRBJ2-1; D perhaps matches TRBD2 (6 bases). CDR1 is SEHNR and CDR2 is FQNEAQ in the germline V gene (reference sequence). V lost 0 bases and J lost 10, with 10 bases in between. This CDR3 has 13 residues. CDR3 sequence reads: CASSLAWGDEQFF. For the CDR3, the DNA is TGTGCCAGCAGCTTAGCGTGGGGGGACGAGCAGTTCTTC.

This clone was observed a few times. The J gene is TRBJ2-1, the V gene TRBV2, with TRBD2 as a possible D gene (6 bases). This CDR3 comprises 10 residues. With 10 bases removed from V and 8 bases from J, the gap between germline ends came to 9 bases. Germline V gene sequence: CDR1 SNHLY, CDR2 FYNNEI. In nucleotides, the CDR3 is TGTGCCACGCGGGACGATGAGCAGTTCTTC. Translating it yields CATRDDEQFF. Full variable domain (rest looked up from reference TRBV2 and TRBJ2-1): EPEVTQTPSHQVTQMGQEVILRCVPISNHLYFYWYRQILGQKVEFLVSFYNNEISEKSEIFDDQFSVERPDGSNFTLKIRSTKLEDSAMYFCATRDDEQFFGPGTRLTVL.

The genes are TRBV5-4 and TRBJ1-1; TRBD1 agrees at 7 bases. Germline trimming cut 4 bases from V and 4 bases from J; bases unmatched to any gene: 7. This CDR3 comprises 14 residues. Per the germline V gene, CDR1 is SGHNT and CDR2 is YYREEE (reference sequence). CDR3 protein: CASSRGGEGTEAFF. The CDR3 DNA reads as TGTGCCAGCAGCCGAGGGGGCGAGGGCACTGAAGCTTTCTTT.

The V call is TRBV14, the J call TRBJ2-7; D gene unclear. CDR3 length equals 12 residues. V was trimmed by 0 bases and J by 5 bases, leaving 5 bases between them. Germline V lookup: CDR1 SGHDN, CDR2 FVKESK. The CDR3 sequence is CASSQEENEQYF. For the CDR3, the DNA is TGTGCCAGCAGCCAAGAAGAGAACGAGCAGTACTTC.

This chain uses TRBV7-2 with TRBJ2-1; D may be TRBD2 (6 bases). The CDR3 runs 18 residues. Germline CDR1 SGHTA, CDR2 FQGNSA. Trimming left V 2 bases short and J 1 base short, with 18 bases between. This CDR3 reads CASSLLGTGGRSYNEQFF. In DNA form, the CDR3 reads TGTGCCAGCAGCTTATTAGGGACCGGGGGTCGGTCCTACAATGAGCAGTTCTTC.

The rearrangement links TRBV28 to TRBJ1-1; 8 bases agree with TRBD1. V was pared by 7 bases and J by 6 bases, with 13 bases of the junction left unmatched. CDR3 length: 15 amino acids. Germline CDR1 and CDR2: MDHEN and SYDVKM. The CDR3 bases are TGTGCCAGCACCGTACTCGGACAGGGTGGGGCTGAAGCTTTCTTT. This translates into CASTVLGQGGAEAFF.

The V call is TRBV3-1 (or the pseudogene TRBV3-2), the J call TRBJ1-2; D unclear. This CDR3 is 14 amino acids long. Trimming took 0 bases from V and 4 from J, leaving 9 bases between them. Germline loops: CDR1 LGHDT, CDR2 YNNKEL (reference sequence). The chain's CDR3 is CASSQDRFLYGYTF. The CDR3 coding sequence is TGTGCCAGCAGCCAAGATCGTTTCCTCTATGGCTACACCTTC.

This sequence joins TRBV4-2 and TRBJ1-3, with D tentatively TRBD1 (6 bases). Germline V gives CDR1 LGHNA, CDR2 YNFKEQ. This CDR3 comprises 15 residues. Trimming pared 5 bases from V and 6 bases from J, leaving 17 bases between. The DNA of the CDR3 is TGTGCCAGCAGCGCCCGCCAGGGGTGGGAAAACACCATATATTTT. This codes for CASSARQGWENTIYF.

This chain uses TRBV7-3 with TRBJ2-7, with 7 positions matching TRBD1. Germline V CDR1 and CDR2: SGHTA, FQGTGA. The CDR3 is 14 amino acids. V shed 5 bases, J shed 2 bases, and the junction held 6 bases outside the gene matches. The CDR3 is CASSLGGSPYEQYF. The DNA for the CDR3 is TGTGCCAGCAGCCTAGGGGGCTCCCCCTACGAGCAGTACTTC.

The genes are TRBV6-5 and TRBJ1-5; TRBD1 matches 7 bases. V shed 6 bases and J 0 bases; nucleotides not matched to a gene: 5. The CDR3 loop spans 15 amino acids. The germline V gene has CDR1 MNHEY and CDR2 SVGAGI. The CDR3 here is CASRGTAYSNQPQHF. In DNA, the CDR3 is TGTGCCAGCAGAGGGACAGCCTATAGCAATCAGCCCCAGCATTTT.

This clone was detected once. This chain connects TRBV13 to TRBJ2-5, with 12 bases lining up with TRBD2. This CDR3 comprises 16 residues. The J segment lost 5 bases and the V segment lost 6 bases, leaving 10 bases of the junction unmatched. Germline-derived CDR1 and CDR2 are PRHDT and FYEKMQ (reference sequence). The CDR3 DNA reads TGTGCCAGCAGGGAATCTAGCGGGGGGGCCGAGGAGACCCAGTACTTC. Its protein is CASRESSGGAEETQYF.

This rearrangement joins TRBV7-6 to TRBJ2-1, with 8 bases that match TRBD2. The CDR3 loop spans 15 amino acids. CDR1 and CDR2 (germline): SGHVS, FNYEAQ. Trimming removed 1 base from V and 7 bases from J; junction bases left unmatched: 6. The CDR3 loop reads CASSLGGGGLNEQFF. The CDR3 region has the DNA TGTGCCAGCAGCTTAGGTGGCGGGGGGTTAAATGAGCAGTTCTTC.

The V call is TRBV28, the J call TRBJ1-2; TRBD1 might be the D (6 bases). Germline CDR1 reads MDHEN; CDR2 reads SYDVKM. This CDR3 has 14 amino acids. V lost 5 bases and J 3 bases, leaving 13 bases between the germline ends. The CDR3 is CASSPGVEDYGYTF. In nucleotides, the CDR3 is TGTGCCAGCAGTCCAGGGGTTGAGGACTATGGCTACACCTTC.

The V gene is TRBV11-1, the J gene TRBJ1-6, with 10 bases lining up with TRBD1. The CDR3 is made up of 16 amino acids. V lost 5 bases to trimming and J lost 9 bases; unmatched junction nucleotides: 10. Germline V lookup: CDR1 SGHAT, CDR2 FQDESV (reference sequence). CDR3 sequence (DNA): TGTGCCAGCAGCGGCTACCGGGACAGGGGCGGTTCACCCCTCCACTTT. The encoded protein is CASSGYRDRGGSPLHF. Complete variable domain (other parts from reference TRBV11-1 and TRBJ1-6): EAEVAQSPRYKITEKSQAVAFWCDPISGHATLYWYRQILGQGPELLVQFQDESVVDDSQLPKDRFSAERLKGVDSTLKIQPAELGDSAMYLCASSGYRDRGGSPLHFGNGTRLTVT.

This rearrangement joins TRBV27 to TRBJ2-7, with D possibly matching TRBD1 (8 bases). Germline V CDR1 and CDR2: MNHEY, SMNVEV (reference sequence). Trimming cost V 7 bases and J 2 bases, with 18 bases left between them. The CDR3 consists of 15 residues. The CDR3 DNA is TGTGCCAGCAACCCGCGGGGGACAGGACCCTACGAGCAGTACTTC. It is translated as CASNPRGTGPYEQYF.

The chain employs TRBV4-1 and TRBJ1-2; 9 bases agree with TRBD1. The V gene end was trimmed by 5 bases and the J gene end by 4 bases; junction bases not matched to a gene: 14. CDR3 length: 17 residues. CDR1 MGHRA and CDR2 YSYEKL come from the germline V gene. The DNA of the CDR3 is TGCGCCAGCAGCAAACTCGGACAGGGGCCCCTTTTCTATGGCTACACCTTC. Translation: CASSKLGQGPLFYGYTF.

Here the CDR3 DNA reads TGCGCCAGCACAGGGACAGGGGCCGCCCCAGATGGAGTTGAAGCTTTCTTT. It is translated as CASTGTGAAPDGVEAFF. This chain uses TRBV23-1 with TRBJ1-1; 10 nucleotides match TRBD1. TRBV23-1 is an ORF for which the function is uncertain. V trimming: 7 bases; J trimming: 7 bases; junction bases outside the gene matches: 18. The CDR3 extends over 17 amino acids.

This rearrangement joins TRBV9 to TRBJ1-1, with D perhaps TRBD1 (5 bases). The CDR3 totals 17 residues. Germline CDR1 SGDLS, CDR2 YYNGEE. V was pared by 1 base and J by 6 bases, with 22 bases between. Here the CDR3 reads CASSVLGGGGSLPEAFF. The CDR3 DNA reads as TGTGCCAGCAGCGTATTAGGCGGGGGGGGTTCCCTCCCTGAAGCTTTCTTT. The entire variable domain, with the rest obtained from reference TRBV9 and TRBJ1-1, is as follows: DSGVTQTPKHLITATGQRVTLRCSPRSGDLSVYWYQQSLDQGLQFLIQYYNGEERAKGNILERFSAQQFPDLHSELNLSSLELGDSALYFCASSVLGGGGSLPEAFFGQGTRLTVV.

This clone was counted a single time. The rearrangement uses TRBV5-4 and TRBJ2-5; D is perhaps TRBD1 (6 bases). This CDR3 comprises 14 residues. Germline V gene data show CDR1 as SGHNT and CDR2 as YYREEE (reference sequence). The V end lost 4 bases, the J end lost 9 bases, and 19 bases lay between the germline ends. The CDR3 nucleotides read TGTGCCAGCAGCCCGGACAGAGGAGGTCTGGCCCAGTACTTC. This sequence encodes CASSPDRGGLAQYF.

The V call is TRBV3-1 (or the pseudogene TRBV3-2), the J call TRBJ1-2; a weak D match, TRBD1 (6 bases). CDR3 length: 15 residues. The germline V gene encodes CDR1 LGHDT and CDR2 YNNKEL (reference sequence). V dropped 1 base and J dropped 4 bases, with 13 bases sitting between them. The CDR3 sequence is CASSQGSGAPYGYTF. The CDR3 DNA sequence: TGTGCCAGCAGCCAAGGGTCAGGGGCCCCCTATGGCTACACCTTC.